A single sample is the source of the 12 T cell receptor beta chains below, sequenced in a study of glioma-infiltrating T cells after dendritic cell vaccination. Some clones are missing from TCRdb's copy, which holds only in-frame ones; the method was immunoSEQ multiplex PCR. This table has 90,000 to 100,000 clones, 79% appearing once. The specimen comprised blood, sampled before dendritic cell vaccination. Receptors were obtained from a human donor with glioblastoma.

The genes are TRBV2 and TRBJ2-5; TRBD2 is a possible D gene (5 bases). CDR3 length equals 13 residues. The germline V gene encodes CDR1 SNHLY and CDR2 FYNNEI. Trimming shortened V by 8 bases and J by 2 bases, and 12 bases separated the two germline ends. CDR3: CASQRTEQETQYF. DNA of the CDR3: TGTGCCAGCCAGCGGACTGAGCAAGAGACCCAGTACTTC.

The rearrangement uses TRBV5-1 and TRBJ1-4; 7 bases align to TRBD1. V trimming: 0 bases; J trimming: 4 bases; junction bases outside the gene matches: 3. Germline CDR1 and CDR2: SGHRS and YFSETQ. CDR3 length: 15 amino acids. CDR3 in amino acids: CASSLEGAINEKLFF. The CDR3 DNA reads TGCGCCAGCAGCTTGGAGGGGGCCATTAATGAAAAACTGTTTTTT.

The rearrangement links TRBV30 to TRBJ2-1; D possibly corresponds to TRBD2 (6 bases). The CDR3 runs 12 residues. Trimming took off 0 bases at V and 12 bases at J, with 12 bases between the two ends. Germline V gene data show CDR1 as GTSNPN and CDR2 as SVGIG (reference sequence). The CDR3 sequence: CAWSVNQGGQFF. CDR3 nucleotide sequence: TGTGCCTGGAGTGTGAACCAGGGAGGGCAGTTCTTC.

The chain uses TRBV6-1 and TRBJ2-1, with TRBD1 identical over 7 bases. The CDR3 runs 15 residues. Germline lookup yields CDR1 MNHNS and CDR2 SASEGT. Trimming at V came to 8 bases and at J to 4 bases, leaving 11 bases not matched to a gene. The CDR3 DNA follows: TGTGCCAGCCCGGATAAGGGGGCGCGTTACAATGAGCAGTTCTTC. This translates into CASPDKGARYNEQFF.

This clone has just a few counts. The chain is built from TRBV18 and TRBJ2-1, with 8 bases lining up with TRBD1. The germline V gene has CDR1 KGHSH and CDR2 LQKENI. CDR3 length: 15 amino acids. V gave up 3 bases and J gave up 8 bases; unmatched junction bases: 9. The CDR3 nucleotides are TGTGCCAGCTCACCTGCAGGGGGCAGGGTATATGAGCAGTTCTTC. Translating it yields CASSPAGGRVYEQFF.

This clone has a single count. The chain recombines TRBV11-3 with TRBJ1-3; D ambiguous. This CDR3 is built from 15 residues. Germline CDR1 and CDR2: SGHNT and YENEEA. V was trimmed by 1 base and J by 0 bases, leaving 7 bases between them. CDR3 sequence reads: CASSLAASSGNTIYF. For the CDR3, the DNA is TGTGCCAGCAGCTTAGCAGCTAGCTCTGGAAACACCATATATTTT.

The chain has TRBV5-1 and TRBJ2-2, with a tentative D call TRBD2 (5 bases). CDR3 length: 15 amino acids. The V end lost 0 bases, the J end lost 4 bases, and 10 bases lay between the germline ends. Germline loops: CDR1 SGHRS, CDR2 YFSETQ. CDR3 amino acids: CASSLVGVSTGELFF. The CDR3 DNA reads as TGCGCCAGCAGCTTGGTCGGGGTTAGCACCGGGGAGCTGTTTTTT.

The rearrangement joins TRBV14 to TRBJ2-7; D may be TRBD1 (5 bases). From germline, CDR1 is SGHDN and CDR2 FVKESK. V was clipped by 1 base and J by 5 bases, with 18 bases between them. The CDR3 loop spans 16 amino acids. CDR3 in amino acids: CASSQAQGVSGHEQYF. CDR3 bases: TGTGCCAGCAGCCAAGCGCAAGGGGTGAGTGGCCACGAGCAGTACTTC.

The count of this clone is one. The rearrangement uses TRBV2 and TRBJ2-5, with 8 bases identical to TRBD2. The CDR3 totals 13 residues. V was pared by 7 bases and J by 5 bases, with 6 bases of the junction left unmatched. CDR1 is SNHLY, CDR2 FYNNEI, per germline. The CDR3 nucleotides read TGTGCCAGCATGAGCGGGAGAGAGGAGACCCAGTACTTC. Translated, it gives CASMSGREETQYF.

The chain joins TRBV6-5 to TRBJ2-2, with no clear D. Germline V gene lookup returns CDR1 MNHEY and CDR2 SVGAGI. The CDR3 has 14 amino acids. V lost 6 bases, J lost 0 bases, and 8 bases lay in between. The CDR3 protein is CASRGTANTGELFF. CDR3 DNA: TGTGCCAGCAGGGGCACTGCGAACACCGGGGAGCTGTTTTTT.

On this clone itself: At one of its ends the junction is not consistent with the germline gene, which may arise from a read error. The gene calls are TRBV7-7 and TRBJ2-1; no clear D. CDR1 is SSHAT, CDR2 FNYEAQ, per germline (reference sequence). The CDR3 loop spans 17 amino acids. CDR3 nucleotide sequence: TGTGCTAGCAGCTTAGTATGTACCCCAGTCTCCTACAATGAGCAGTTCTTC. This gives the protein CASSLVCTPVSYNEQFF.

This chain uses TRBV6-5 with TRBJ1-1, with TRBD1 as a possible D gene (5 bases). Germline assignment: CDR1 MNHEY and CDR2 SVGAGI. Trimming pared 8 bases from V and 1 base from J, leaving 14 bases between. There are 14 residues in the CDR3. CDR3: CASAIWGPNTEAFF. The CDR3 nucleotides are TGTGCCAGCGCCATATGGGGCCCGAACACTGAAGCTTTCTTT.